This is a list of T cell receptor beta chains from one sample in a study of T-cell reconstitution after alpha-beta-depleted transplantation in children. TCRdb itself ran the PCR reads through MiXCR, one entry per CDR3 protein. The table lists 110,000 or so distinct CDR3 sequences, 5.5% to 7% of them singletons, with approximately 25% in the top ten. The starting material was PBMCs, mostly from graft donor cells, obtained 360 days after TCRalphabeta/CD19-depleted stem cell transplant. Source of these receptors: a male patient aged 2 to 10 who had a stem cell transplant for acute lymphoblastic leukemia, so the T cells may come from the graft donor. CDR3s include the opening cysteine and the closing phenylalanine or tryptophan. A D gene is named only where the DNA matches it firmly. Not every row has a clone size; where given, it reads once, few, many or a size class.

TRBV10-3	TRBD1	few	TRBJ2-7	TGTGCCATCAGTGACGGGACAGGCCACTACGAGCAGTACTTC	CAISDGTGHYEQYF
TRBV28	-	-	TRBJ2-7	TGTGCCAGCAGTACCCGGGACGGGTCGAATAAGGAGCAGTACTTC	CASSTRDGSNKEQYF
TRBV29-1	TRBD1	many	TRBJ1-2	TGCAGCGTCGCGGGACAGGCGAACTATGGCTACACCTTC	CSVAGQANYGYTF
TRBV6-1	-	few	TRBJ2-3	TGTGCCAGCAGTACGGGACCCCAGGGCACAGATACGCAGTATTTT	CASSTGPQGTDTQYF
TRBV5-1	-	many	TRBJ2-3	TGCGCCAGCAGCGAGTTTGGGGATACGCAGTATTTT	CASSEFGDTQYF
TRBV12-3/TRBV12-4	-	many	TRBJ2-1	TGTGCCAGCAGTTGGGTGAGGGGTGAGCAGTTCTTC	CASSWVRGEQFF
TRBV7-8	TRBD2	few	TRBJ2-3	TGTGCCAGCAGCTCGTACACGACTAGCGGGAGAGTGGATACGCAGTATTTT	CASSSYTTSGRVDTQYF
TRBV12-3/TRBV12-4	-	many	TRBJ2-3	TGTGCCAGCAGCTACCGAGGGGATACGCAGTATTTT	CASSYRGDTQYF
TRBV4-3	-	many	TRBJ1-1	TGCGCCAGCAGCCAAGTTCGAGGCAGTTGGACTGAAGCTTTCTTT	CASSQVRGSWTEAFF
TRBV7-6	-	-	TRBJ2-2	TGTGCCAGCAGCCGGAGTTTGAGCGGGGAGCTGTTTTTT	CASSRSLSGELFF
TRBV9	-	many	TRBJ1-5	TGTGCCAGCAGCGTTACAGGGAATCGCAATCAGCCCCAGCATTTT	CASSVTGNRNQPQHF
TRBV5-6	-	many	TRBJ2-7	TGTGCCAGCAGCCGCCGGACAGCCTCCTACGAGCAGTACTTC	CASSRRTASYEQYF
TRBV5-1	TRBD2	many	TRBJ2-1	TGCGCCAGCAAGTACGCACTAGCGGGAGGACATGAGCAGTTCTTC	CASKYALAGGHEQFF
TRBV4-2	-	many	TRBJ2-3	TGTGCCAGCAGCCAAGAAGGCGGGAGCACAGATACGCAGTATTTT	CASSQEGGSTDTQYF
TRBV2	TRBD1	many	TRBJ1-1	TGTGCCAGCAGTGCCAGACAGGGGATAAACACTGAAGCTTTCTTT	CASSARQGINTEAFF
TRBV24-1	-	many	TRBJ2-7	TGTGCCACCAGGGACGGCTACGAGCAGTACTTC	CATRDGYEQYF
TRBV29-1	-	many	TRBJ2-7	TGCAGCGTGGAGGGGGGGGCGACCTACGAGCAGTACTTC	CSVEGGATYEQYF
TRBV7-2	TRBD1	many	TRBJ1-6	TGTGCCAGCAGCTTAAGGGGCAGGGGGGCTTATAATTCACCCCTCCACTTT	CASSLRGRGAYNSPLHF
TRBV28	-	few	TRBJ1-1	TGTGCCAGCAGTTTGGCAATGAACACTGAAGCTTTCTTT	CASSLAMNTEAFF
TRBV6-5	-	few	TRBJ2-5	TGTGCCAGCAGTTCCGCGGACAGTCACCAAGAGACCCAGTACTTC	CASSSADSHQETQYF
TRBV6-2/TRBV6-3	TRBD2	few	TRBJ2-7	TGTGCCAGCAGTTCGTTGGGACTAGCGGGAGGGGACTACGAGCAGTACTTC	CASSSLGLAGGDYEQYF
TRBV10-3	-	many	TRBJ2-3	TGTGCCATCAGTGAGTCTCGGAGTCAAGATACGCAGTATTTT	CAISESRSQDTQYF
TRBV7-2	-	many	TRBJ2-3	TGTGCCAGCAGCTTAGGGCAATTAGGGGATACGCAGTATTTT	CASSLGQLGDTQYF
TRBV9	-	many	TRBJ2-7	TGTGCCAGCAGCGTAGGACCCCCCTCATACGAGCAGTACTTC	CASSVGPPSYEQYF
TRBV7-9	-	-	TRBJ1-1	TGTGCCAGCAGCTCTACGGTTTGGGACACTGAAGCTTTCTTT	CASSSTVWDTEAFF
TRBV28	-	many	TRBJ1-1	TGTGCCAGCAGTCCCGGGGGGATTAAGGCTTTCTTT	CASSPGGIKAFF
TRBV7-9	TRBD1	many	TRBJ2-2	TGTGCCAGCAGCCCCCCGGGACAGGGGCCCGGGGAGCTGTTTTTT	CASSPPGQGPGELFF
TRBV7-2	-	medium-sized	TRBJ2-7	TGTGCCAGCAGCCAAGGTGGGGCCCCTAACTACTACGAGCAGTACTTC	CASSQGGAPNYYEQYF
TRBV7-2	-	many	TRBJ2-1	TGTGCCAGCAGGAACGGCTTCTATTCCCTGTACAATGAGCAGTTCTTC	CASRNGFYSLYNEQFF
TRBV5-1	-	many	TRBJ1-4	TGCGCCAGCAGCTTGGGGCATAACGAAAAACTGTTTTTT	CASSLGHNEKLFF
TRBV7-2	TRBD2	many	TRBJ2-7	TGTGCCAGCGGAACTAGCGGGAGATCCGAGCAGTACTTC	CASGTSGRSEQYF
TRBV7-9	TRBD1	-	TRBJ1-4	TGTGCCAGCAGCTTTCCGGGACAGGGGGGAAAACTGTTTTTT	CASSFPGQGGKLFF
TRBV4-2	TRBD1	many	TRBJ2-7	TGTGCCAGCAGCCAAAATCTGGCGGGACAGGGGTACTACGAGCAGTACTTC	CASSQNLAGQGYYEQYF
TRBV3-1	-	-	TRBJ2-5	TGTGCCAGCAGCCAAGATACGGGGGTCCTGGACTTC	CASSQDTGVLDF
TRBV2	-	many	TRBJ2-3	TGTGCCAGCATCGGACTCCGCACAGATACGCAGTATTTT	CASIGLRTDTQYF
TRBV12-3/TRBV12-4	-	-	TRBJ1-1	TGTGCCAGCAGTTTAGGTAAGAACACTGAAGCTTTCTTT	CASSLGKNTEAFF
TRBV20-1	-	few	TRBJ1-2	TGCAGTGAGAGGGCAGGCTATGGCTACACCTTC	CSERAGYGYTF
TRBV5-1	TRBD2	many	TRBJ2-1	TGCGCCAGCAGCTTGGATAGCGGGGTCTACAATGAGCAGTTCTTC	CASSLDSGVYNEQFF
TRBV3-1	-	few	TRBJ1-2	TGTGCCAGCAGCCAAGATAATAAAGGGCGGGCTAACTATGGCTACACCTTC	CASSQDNKGRANYGYTF
TRBV5-6	-	many	TRBJ2-1	TGTGCCAGCAGCTTGACATGGAATGAGCAGTTCTTC	CASSLTWNEQFF
TRBV11-2	TRBD2	-	TRBJ2-1	TGTGCCAGCAGCTTTATGAGCGGGGACAATGAGCAGTTCTTC	CASSFMSGDNEQFF